These T cell receptor beta chains were read from a single sample in a study of PD-1 blockade in classical Hodgkin lymphoma. Here immunoSEQ multiplex PCR was the method, and the copy in TCRdb shows in-frame clones only, minus some. The data hold 25,000 to 35,000 clones, with around three quarters observed a single time. The specimen was peripheral blood mononuclear cells (PBMCs), collected before the fourth cycle of nivolumab. These receptors originate from a human donor with classical Hodgkin lymphoma. Each CDR3 is given with its conserved first and last residue. The D gene is left open where the match is weak. Where a row states a size, it is once, few, many or the class of an expanded clone; other rows omit it.

cdr3_length	v_call	j_call	d_call	clone_size	cdr3_nt	cdr3_aa
17	TRBV5-5	TRBJ2-2	NA	NA	TGTGCCAGCAGCTTGGAAGGAGAGACAGCGAACACCGGGGAGCTGTTTTTT	CASSLEGETANTGELFF
15	TRBV25-1	TRBJ2-1	TRBD1	NA	TGTGCCAGCAGTGGTGGGACAGACTCCTACAATGAGCAGTTCTTC	CASSGGTDSYNEQFF
11	TRBV27	TRBJ2-5	NA	NA	TGTGCCAGCAGTTCAAACGAGACCCAGTACTTC	CASSSNETQYF
17	TRBV11-2	TRBJ2-1	TRBD1	few	TGTGCCAGCAGCGACACCAATTGGGACAGCTGGGGCAATGAGCAGTTCTTC	CASSDTNWDSWGNEQFF
14	TRBV29-1	TRBJ2-1	NA	NA	TGCAGCGCTACACGGTGGGGCTCCTACAATGAGCAGTTCTTC	CSATRWGSYNEQFF
14	TRBV7-9	TRBJ2-1	TRBD1	NA	TGTGCCAGCAGTTACACAGGGGAGTACAATGAGCAGTTCTTC	CASSYTGEYNEQFF
12	TRBV28	TRBJ2-4	NA	NA	TGTGCCAGCAGTCTAGCCAAAAACATTCAGTACTTC	CASSLAKNIQYF
11	TRBV6-5	TRBJ2-1	NA	few	TGTGCCAGCAGCGCGAAGGGGGGTCTGTTCTTC	CASSAKGGLFF
15	TRBV7-9	TRBJ2-1	TRBD2	NA	TGTGCCAGCAGCGAACCGGGACTAGTATTCAATGAGCAGTTCTTC	CASSEPGLVFNEQFF
13	TRBV6-5	TRBJ2-5	TRBD2	NA	TGTGCCAGCAGTCCCTGGGAGGGAGAGACCCAGTACTTC	CASSPWEGETQYF
14	TRBV6-5	TRBJ1-1	TRBD1	NA	TGTGCCAGCAGGCAGACAGGGAGGAACACTGAAGCTTTCTTT	CASRQTGRNTEAFF
12	TRBV29-1	TRBJ1-1	NA	few	TGCAGCGGGGGACGGCTGAACACTGAAGCTTTCTTT	CSGGRLNTEAFF
14	TRBV7-9	TRBJ2-2	NA	NA	TGTGCCAGCAGCTTAGACGTGGGCACCGGGGAGCTGTTTTTT	CASSLDVGTGELFF
14	TRBV30	TRBJ1-2	NA	NA	TGTGCCTGGAGTGTGAAGCTTGGGGGGTATGGCTACACCTTC	CAWSVKLGGYGYTF
13	TRBV2	TRBJ2-1	TRBD1	NA	TGTGCCAGCCCGGGACAGGGGATCAATGAGCAGTTCTTC	CASPGQGINEQFF
15	TRBV19	TRBJ2-1	TRBD2	NA	TGTGCCAGTAGTATAGGGCTAGCGGGAGTGGATGAGCAGTTCTTC	CASSIGLAGVDEQFF
14	TRBV5-1	TRBJ2-7	TRBD1	NA	TGCGCCAGCAGCTTACCCGGGACAGGGAGCGAGCAGTACTTC	CASSLPGTGSEQYF
15	TRBV28	TRBJ2-2	NA	NA	TGTGCCAGCAGTTCACAGGGATTTTTCGACGGGGAGCTGTTTTTT	CASSSQGFFDGELFF
14	TRBV7-6	TRBJ2-7	NA	NA	TGTGCCAGCAGCCCGGGGGGCGGGTCCTACGAGCAGTACTTC	CASSPGGGSYEQYF
13	TRBV28	TRBJ2-6	NA	few	TGTGCCAGCAGTTACTCTGGGGCCAACGTCCTGACTTTC	CASSYSGANVLTF
17	TRBV14	TRBJ2-3	TRBD2	NA	TGTGCCAGCAGCCAAGGACTAGCGGGAGCTGGCACAGATACGCAGTATTTT	CASSQGLAGAGTDTQYF
15	TRBV5-1	TRBJ2-3	NA	NA	TGCGCCAGCAGCCCCTGGGGCAGGCAAGCAGATACGCAGTATTTT	CASSPWGRQADTQYF
15	TRBV19	TRBJ2-7	NA	NA	TGTGCCAGTAGTATAGGAGTGCGGGGATCCTACGAGCAGTACTTC	CASSIGVRGSYEQYF
14	TRBV6-1	TRBJ1-2	TRBD1	NA	TGTGCCAGCGCCCAGACAGGGTTCAACTATGGCTACACCTTC	CASAQTGFNYGYTF
14	TRBV11-2	TRBJ2-7	TRBD1	NA	TGTGCCAGCAGCTGGGGACAGGGACCCTACGAGCAGTACTTC	CASSWGQGPYEQYF
15	TRBV28	TRBJ2-3	TRBD2	NA	TGTGCCAGCAGCCGTAGCGGGGGGCTCACAGATACGCAGTATTTT	CASSRSGGLTDTQYF
13	TRBV5-1	TRBJ1-1	NA	NA	TGCGCCAGCAGCTCCGTTTTGAACACTGAAGCTTTCTTT	CASSSVLNTEAFF
13	TRBV4-3	TRBJ2-1	NA	few	TGCGCCAGCAGCCAAGAAAGCGGGAATGAGCAGTTCTTC	CASSQESGNEQFF